Listed here are 7 T cell receptor beta chains from one sample, sequenced in a study of blood T cells in healthy people across ages (dated by TCRdb to between 2014 and 2016). Library preparation used 5' RACE. Sequencing was performed on an Illumina HiSeq 2500. A second PCR of 7 to 11 cycles was run with a J-beta primer mix and a sample-barcoded 5' primer. TCRdb trimmed public reads at Q25 via fastp, called clones via MiXCR and kept in-frame beta chains. CDR3 protein sequences are deduplicated, and each keeps its most common genes and DNA. Here the sample has fewer than 2,000,000 distinct CDR3 sequences; around 35% occur a single time. Approximately 10% of the sample lies in the top ten. The sequenced sample consisted of blood. Source of these receptors: a woman between 25 and 40 years old in good health.

This clonotype was picked up a small number of times. The chain recombines TRBV20-1 with TRBJ2-4; TRBD2 aligns across 8 bases. Germline CDR1 and CDR2: DFQATT and SNEGSKA (reference sequence). V gave up 7 bases and J gave up 9 bases; unmatched junction bases: 11. There are 13 residues in the CDR3. This CDR3 is CSVPGLEDGIQYF. The CDR3 nucleotides are TGCAGTGTCCCGGGACTAGAGGACGGCATTCAGTACTTC.

In the case of this clonotype: Compared with germline, one end of the junction differs, possibly owing to a read error. The J gene is TRBJ2-7, the V gene TRBV6-5, with 7 bases matching TRBD1. In germline, CDR1 is MNHEY, CDR2 SVGAGI. CDR3 length: 14 amino acids. CDR3 nucleotide sequence: TGTGCCAACAGTTACGACAGGGTGGCCTACGAGCAGTACTTC. The encoded protein is CANSYDRVAYEQYF.

This chain uses TRBV5-1 with TRBJ2-3; D gene uncertain. The CDR3 has 16 amino acids. Germline loops: CDR1 SGHRS, CDR2 YFSETQ. Trimming took off 3 bases at V and 0 bases at J, with 14 bases between the two ends. The DNA for the CDR3 is TGCGCCAGCAGCTACGCCCCTACGGCTAGCACAGATACGCAGTATTTT. As protein: CASSYAPTASTDTQYF.

The chain combines TRBV28 with TRBJ2-5, with 9 bases aligning to TRBD2. The CDR3 covers 17 residues. CDR1 and CDR2 from the germline V gene are MDHEN and SYDVKM. V trimming: 6 bases; J trimming: 6 bases; junction bases outside the gene matches: 17. This CDR3 is CASRPPGWREGTQTQYF. The CDR3 region has the DNA TGTGCCAGCAGACCCCCAGGATGGCGGGAGGGCACGCAGACCCAGTACTTC.

This clonotype was picked up one time. The chain carries TRBV12-3 or TRBV12-4 and TRBJ2-1; unclear D gene. Matching the DNA end better, TRBJ2-7 makes the J call doubtful. The CDR3 loop spans 13 amino acids. CDR3 sequence (DNA): TGTGCCAGCAGGTTTCATCGCGGCTATGAGCAGTACTTC. Amino acids: CASRFHRGYEQYF.

This chain joins TRBV21-1 and TRBJ2-3; TRBD2 is the table's D call, not checked against the DNA. TRBV21-1 is classified as a pseudogene. CDR3 length: 18 residues. The CDR3 DNA follows: TGTGCCAGCAGCCTTAACCCTGAGGGGGAGGTTATCACAGATACGCAGTATTTT. This translates into CASSLNPEGEVITDTQYF.

The gene calls are TRBV10-3 and TRBJ1-1; 8 positions match TRBD1. The ends lost 5 bases at V and 2 bases at J; junction bases unmatched: 7. CDR1 and CDR2 (germline): ENHRY, SYGVKD. The length of the CDR3 is 15 residues. CDR3 sequence: CAISSRQGTNTEAFF. The CDR3 DNA sequence: TGTGCCATCAGTTCACGACAGGGGACTAACACTGAAGCTTTCTTT.